The 27 T cell receptor beta chains below all came from one sample that was sequenced in a study of T cell responses to AZD1222 COVID-19 vaccine. Measured with immunoSEQ multiplex PCR; TCRdb has only the in-frame clones, and not every one. The data show about 120,000 clones, roughly nine tenths seen once. The specimen was peripheral blood, collected 28 days after the second AZD1222 dose. The receptors were gathered from an adult who received the AZD1222 COVID-19 vaccine.

The gene calls are TRBV5-1 and TRBJ2-7, with TRBD2 as a possible D gene (5 bases). Trimming took off 0 bases at V and 3 bases at J, with 10 bases between the two ends. This CDR3 spans 14 amino acids. Germline V gene lookup returns CDR1 SGHRS and CDR2 YFSETQ. CDR3 sequence (DNA): TGCGCCAGCAGCTTGGGGGTCGGGAACTACGAGCAGTACTTC. As protein: CASSLGVGNYEQYF.

The chain links TRBV7-2 to TRBJ1-2, with 8 bases identical to TRBD1. J was trimmed by 4 bases and V by 4 bases; bases with no gene match: 11. The CDR3 sequence is 16 residues long. Germline loops: CDR1 SGHTA, CDR2 FQGNSA. The CDR3 DNA reads TGTGCCAGCAGCTCCCCCGCCCAGGGGGCGAGCTATGGCTACACCTTC. Translated: CASSSPAQGASYGYTF.

This chain links TRBV20-1 with TRBJ2-1; 7 positions match TRBD2. This CDR3 is 16 amino acids long. Germline CDR1 reads DFQATT; CDR2 reads SNEGSKA (reference sequence). After removal of 3 bases from V and 2 bases from J, the junction contained 10 bases not matched to a gene. CDR3 protein: CSASFWSAGAYNEQFF. The CDR3 nucleotides are TGCAGTGCTAGTTTTTGGTCGGCGGGAGCCTACAATGAGCAGTTCTTC.

The rearrangement uses TRBV24-1 and TRBJ2-1, with 9 bases matching TRBD1. The germline CDR1 and CDR2 sequences are KGHDR and SFDVKD. V shed 4 bases, J shed 0 bases, and the junction held 6 bases outside the gene matches. The CDR3 covers 17 residues. CDR3 amino acids: CATSEPGTGTSYNEQFF. The CDR3 DNA is TGTGCCACCAGTGAGCCCGGGACAGGGACCTCCTACAATGAGCAGTTCTTC.

The chain combines TRBV5-1 with TRBJ2-1; either TRBD1 or TRBD2 may supply D (5 bases each). CDR3 length: 16 residues. Germline loops: CDR1 SGHRS, CDR2 YFSETQ. The ends were cut back, 6 bases at V and 4 bases at J, with 20 bases in the middle. The CDR3 loop reads CASKVEWGSGYNEQFF. CDR3 nucleotide sequence: TGCGCCAGCAAAGTGGAATGGGGGAGTGGGTACAATGAGCAGTTCTTC.

This sequence joins TRBV7-3 and TRBJ2-1, with 7 bases that match TRBD1. Per the germline V gene, CDR1 is SGHTA and CDR2 is FQGTGA. This CDR3 is 18 amino acids long. V lost 2 bases to trimming and J lost 2 bases; unmatched junction nucleotides: 12. CDR3 bases: TGTGCCAGCAGCTTATATTGGGGTGCAGGACAGGCCTACAATGAGCAGTTCTTC. It is translated as CASSLYWGAGQAYNEQFF.

The chain links TRBV28 to TRBJ2-1; D is tentatively TRBD1 or TRBD2 (5 bases each). Germline V CDR1 and CDR2: MDHEN, SYDVKM. CDR3 length: 14 amino acids. The V and J ends lost 5 bases and 3 bases respectively, with 11 bases between them. The CDR3 region is CASSPTDYYNEQFF. In DNA, the CDR3 is TGTGCCAGCAGTCCGACAGACTACTACAATGAGCAGTTCTTC. Drawing the rest from reference TRBV28 and TRBJ2-1, the complete variable domain is DVKVTQSSRYLVKRTGEKVFLECVQDMDHENMFWYRQDPGLGLRLIYFSYDVKMKEKGDIPEGYSVSREKKERFSLILESASTNQTSMYLCASSPTDYYNEQFFGPGTRLTVL.

This clone was seen a handful of times. The V and J genes are TRBV28 and TRBJ2-2, with no clear D. V was clipped by 2 bases and J by 0 bases, with 7 bases between them. Germline CDR1 is MDHEN and CDR2 is SYDVKM. This CDR3 contains 15 residues. Here the CDR3 reads CASSLRRTNTGELFF. In nucleotides, the CDR3 is TGTGCCAGCAGTTTACGCAGAACGAACACCGGGGAGCTGTTTTTT.

The V gene is TRBV18, the J gene TRBJ1-6; D unresolved. The CDR3 spans 14 residues. The germline gives CDR1 KGHSH, CDR2 LQKENI. The V gene lost 3 bases and the J gene lost 5 bases, with 8 bases spanning the gap. Here the CDR3 DNA reads TGTGCCAGCTCACCGGTACCAGATAATTCACCCCTCCACTTT. It specifies CASSPVPDNSPLHF.

The chain joins TRBV9 to TRBJ2-7; the D is unclear. This CDR3 is 13 amino acids long. Germline V gene lookup returns CDR1 SGDLS and CDR2 YYNGEE. Deletions cut 0 bases from V and 5 bases from J, with 9 bases between. The CDR3 loop is CASSVVGNDEQYF. The CDR3 DNA is TGTGCCAGCAGCGTAGTCGGAAACGACGAGCAGTACTTC. Combining the CDR3 with reference TRBV9 and TRBJ2-7 gives the whole variable domain DSGVTQTPKHLITATGQRVTLRCSPRSGDLSVYWYQQSLDQGLQFLIQYYNGEERAKGNILERFSAQQFPDLHSELNLSSLELGDSALYFCASSVVGNDEQYFGPGTRLTVT.

The chain uses TRBV6-5 and TRBJ2-3; maybe TRBD2 (6 bases). CDR1 is MNHEY and CDR2 is SVGAGI in the germline V gene. The CDR3 covers 15 residues. V shed 6 bases and J shed 2 bases, with 15 bases lying between them. The CDR3 nucleotides are TGTGCCAGCAGCCGTGGAGCGGGCTTCACAGATACGCAGTATTTT. Amino acid sequence: CASSRGAGFTDTQYF.

In its sample, this clone was seen once. The rearrangement links TRBV4-1 to TRBJ2-1, with TRBD2 matching 12 bases. The CDR3 is 18 amino acids. Germline CDR1 reads MGHRA; CDR2 reads YSYEKL. Unmatched junction bases numbered 6, after V lost 1 base and J lost 2 bases. The CDR3 protein is CASSQVLAGGPPYNEQFF. CDR3 nucleotides: TGCGCCAGCAGCCAAGTACTAGCGGGAGGACCCCCCTACAATGAGCAGTTCTTC.

This chain connects TRBV30 to TRBJ1-5, with 9 bases matching TRBD1. Germline V gene sequence: CDR1 GTSNPN, CDR2 SVGIG (reference sequence). J gave up 5 bases and V 3 bases, and 8 bases lay outside the gene matches. This CDR3 contains 15 residues. Written as DNA, the CDR3 is TGTGCCTGGAGCTTGGACAGGGGAGGTTATCAGCCCCAGCATTTT. Protein sequence: CAWSLDRGGYQPQHF.

V usage is TRBV6-1 and J usage is TRBJ1-1; D is unresolved. V lost 1 base, J lost 4 bases, and 16 bases lay in between. This CDR3 has 16 residues. Germline assignment: CDR1 MNHNS and CDR2 SASEGT. This chain's CDR3 is CASSEGSWAMGTEAFF. CDR3 sequence (DNA): TGTGCCAGCAGTGAAGGGTCCTGGGCTATGGGCACTGAAGCTTTCTTT.

The chain uses TRBV9 and TRBJ2-3, with a weak D call TRBD1 (7 bases). CDR1 is SGDLS, CDR2 YYNGEE, per germline. The CDR3 loop spans 15 amino acids. V was clipped by 0 bases and J by 5 bases, with 13 bases between them. In DNA, the CDR3 is TGTGCCAGCAGCGTAGCCCCAGGGGGAGGAGATACGCAGTATTTT. Amino acid sequence: CASSVAPGGGDTQYF.

The chain has TRBV5-1 and TRBJ2-7, with 12 nucleotides matching TRBD2. The CDR3 runs to 16 residues. Trimming cost V 4 bases and J 0 bases; bases outside gene matches: 5. Per germline, CDR1 SGHRS and CDR2 YFSETQ. CDR3 residues: CASSPGLAGLSYEQYF. As DNA, the CDR3 is TGCGCCAGCAGCCCAGGACTAGCGGGGCTCTCCTACGAGCAGTACTTC.

This clone was counted once. V and J are TRBV9 and TRBJ1-1; no clear D. Trimming shortened V by 5 bases and J by 0 bases, and 11 bases separated the two germline ends. CDR1 and CDR2 from the germline V gene are SGDLS and YYNGEE. The CDR3 loop spans 14 amino acids. Here the CDR3 reads CASSTGAMNTEAFF. CDR3 DNA: TGTGCCAGCAGTACTGGCGCTATGAACACTGAAGCTTTCTTT.

The chain has TRBV6-6 and TRBJ2-5, with D perhaps assigned TRBD1 or TRBD2 (7 bases each). The V and J ends lost 8 bases and 2 bases respectively, with 18 bases between them. The CDR3 is made up of 15 amino acids. Germline V gene lookup returns CDR1 MNHNY and CDR2 SVGAGI (reference sequence). In nucleotides, the CDR3 is TGTGCCAGCGCCAGGGGGGGAGGGCCACAAGAGACCCAGTACTTC. Amino acid sequence: CASARGGGPQETQYF.

V usage is TRBV11-1 and J usage is TRBJ2-7, with TRBD2 matching over 9 bases. The CDR3 length is 16 residues. Germline V gene sequence: CDR1 SGHAT, CDR2 FQDESV (reference sequence). The V and J ends lost 5 bases and 4 bases, in that order; junction bases with no gene match: 12. CDR3 region: CASSPLGREGLYEQYF. For the CDR3, the DNA is TGTGCCAGCAGCCCCCTAGGGCGGGAGGGCCTGTACGAGCAGTACTTC.

This clone turned up a few times. The V and J genes are TRBV6-5 and TRBJ1-1, with D possibly TRBD1 on 5 matching bases. V shed 4 bases and J shed 2 bases, with 11 bases lying between them. The V gene's germline CDR1 is MNHEY and CDR2 SVGAGI. CDR3 length: 14 amino acids. CDR3 nucleotide sequence: TGTGCCAGCAGTTCAGCCGGGGCCAACACTGAAGCTTTCTTT. Its translation is CASSSAGANTEAFF.

The chain links TRBV4-1 to TRBJ2-6, with D unclear. CDR1 and CDR2 (germline): MGHRA, YSYEKL. CDR3 size: 18 residues. The V and J ends lost 0 bases and 0 bases respectively, with 12 bases between them. This CDR3 reads CASSQEGLIPSGANVLTF. DNA of the CDR3: TGCGCCAGCAGCCAAGAAGGGTTGATCCCCTCTGGGGCCAACGTCCTGACTTTC.

CDR3 region: CASSSPRQGRTEAFF. CDR3 DNA: TGTGCCAGCAGTTCTCCCCGACAGGGGAGGACTGAAGCTTTCTTT. The V call is TRBV6-5, the J call TRBJ1-1, with 8 bases fitting TRBD1. CDR1 is MNHEY and CDR2 is SVGAGI in the germline V gene. The CDR3 has 15 amino acids. With 4 bases clipped from V and 5 bases from J, the junction kept 9 bases outside the gene matches.

This chain uses TRBV29-1 with TRBJ1-2; D is uncertain. V shed 8 bases and J shed 6 bases, with 4 bases lying between them. Germline CDR1 reads SQVTM; CDR2 reads ANQGSEA. This CDR3 has 8 residues. CDR3 loop: CSLDGYTF. CDR3 nucleotides: TGCAGCCTAGATGGCTACACCTTC.

The chain combines TRBV6-5 with TRBJ1-1; D is undetermined. Trimming took off 7 bases at V and 0 bases at J, with 9 bases between the two ends. CDR1 is MNHEY and CDR2 is SVGAGI in the germline V gene. The CDR3 has 13 residues. CDR3: CASNPTVNTEAFF. CDR3 sequence (DNA): TGTGCCAGCAATCCGACGGTGAACACTGAAGCTTTCTTT.

The chain joins TRBV13 to TRBJ1-1, with D unclear. The germline V gene has CDR1 PRHDT and CDR2 FYEKMQ (reference sequence). V was shortened by 1 base and J by 3 bases, with 12 bases between the two germline ends. CDR3 length: 15 amino acids. The CDR3 protein is CASSLVGRRDTEAFF. CDR3 nucleotide sequence: TGTGCCAGCAGCTTAGTTGGGCGGCGGGACACTGAAGCTTTCTTT.

The rearrangement links TRBV6-5 to TRBJ1-2; possible D gene TRBD1, 6 bases. Per germline, CDR1 MNHEY and CDR2 SVGAGI. With 5 bases removed from V and 4 bases from J, the gap between germline ends came to 11 bases. The CDR3 extends over 13 amino acids. The CDR3 reads CASSLQGSYGYTF. CDR3 sequence (DNA): TGTGCCAGCAGTCTACAGGGATCCTATGGCTACACCTTC.

This chain joins TRBV29-1 and TRBJ2-7, with TRBD2 matching over 10 bases. The V gene's germline CDR1 is SQVTM and CDR2 ANQGSEA. Losses at the gene ends were 6 bases for V and 5 bases for J; bases not matched to a gene: 7. CDR3 length: 13 amino acids. The CDR3 coding sequence is TGCAGCGTGGGCGGGACTAGCGAGAACGAGCAGTACTTC. Translated, it gives CSVGGTSENEQYF.